A selection of T cell receptor beta chains follows, all from one sample in a study of CD4 T cells in relation to SARS-CoV-2 and coronaviruses. For these TCRs, the target antigens are not known. Only in-frame clones appear in the TCRdb table, and some are missing; sequencing was by immunoSEQ multiplex PCR. The sample carries tens of thousands of clones, under 80% recorded once. The sequenced material came from CD4+ T cells from PBMCs, cultured in vitro. These receptors all come from a human donor in good health. The CDR3 runs from the conserved cysteine through the conserved F or W. Each record gives: J gene, clone size, CDR3 length, V gene, CDR3 protein. Only some rows state a clone size, as once, few, many or a class for expanded clones.

TRBJ1-4 once 15 TRBV10-3 CAISPVREVYEKLFF
TRBJ2-5 - 17 TRBV19 CASSIESGLAGVETQYF
TRBJ1-6 - 11 TRBV30 CASGGGGTLHF
TRBJ2-7 - 13 TRBV7-9 CASRLSGVGEQYF
TRBJ1-4 - 14 TRBV15 CATSRDRGAEKLFF
TRBJ2-1 - 15 TRBV15 CATSLSTGFGNEQFF
TRBJ2-3 - 13 TRBV12-3/TRBV12-4 CASSLPSTDTQYF
TRBJ2-5 - 15 TRBV7-8 CASSLPGQAQETQYF
TRBJ2-7 - 15 TRBV3-1/TRBV3-2 CASSQGWTREYEQYF
TRBJ2-2 - 11 TRBV28 CASSLSGELFF
TRBJ1-2 - 12 TRBV28 CASSSSSEGYTF
TRBJ2-2 - 16 TRBV6-5 CASSYNPIANTGELFF